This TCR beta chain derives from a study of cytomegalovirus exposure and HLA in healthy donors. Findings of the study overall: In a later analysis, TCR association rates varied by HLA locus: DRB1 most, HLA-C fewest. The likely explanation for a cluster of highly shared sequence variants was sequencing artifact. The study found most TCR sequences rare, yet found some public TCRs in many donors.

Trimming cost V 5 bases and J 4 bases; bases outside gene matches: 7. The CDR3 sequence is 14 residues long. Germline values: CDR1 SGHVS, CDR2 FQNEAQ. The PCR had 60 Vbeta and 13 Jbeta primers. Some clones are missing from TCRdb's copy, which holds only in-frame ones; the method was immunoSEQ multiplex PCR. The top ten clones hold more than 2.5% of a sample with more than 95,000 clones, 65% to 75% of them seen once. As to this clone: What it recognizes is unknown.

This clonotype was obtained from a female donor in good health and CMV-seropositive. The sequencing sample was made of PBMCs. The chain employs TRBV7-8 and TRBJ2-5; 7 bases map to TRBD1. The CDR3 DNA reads TGTGCCAGCAGCGCCGACAGGGCCGGAGAGACCCAGTACTTC. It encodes CASSADRAGETQYF.